These 7 T cell receptor beta chains originate from one sample sequenced in a study of blood T cell repertoires in COVID-19. Produced via immunoSEQ multiplex PCR; TCRdb's table is partial and in-frame only. The sample includes about 310,000 clones, more than 75% seen only once; the top ten take 1.3%. Material: peripheral blood. These receptors all come from a man between 70 and 80 years old with acute or convalescent COVID-19.

This clone was detected once. The chain couples TRBV27 to TRBJ2-3; 9 nucleotides match TRBD2. This CDR3 has 15 amino acids. Germline V gene data show CDR1 as MNHEY and CDR2 as SMNVEV (reference sequence). J gave up 5 bases and V 5 bases, and 8 bases lay outside the gene matches. The CDR3 sequence is CASSTASGTIDTQYF. The CDR3 DNA is TGTGCCAGCAGTACCGCTAGCGGGACGATAGATACGCAGTATTTT.

The V gene is TRBV28, the J gene TRBJ2-1, with TRBD1 as a possible D gene (5 bases). This CDR3 region has 13 residues. Trimming cost V 5 bases and J 6 bases, with 11 bases left between them. Germline V gene sequence: CDR1 MDHEN, CDR2 SYDVKM. CDR3 DNA: TGTGCCAGCAGTCCCGGACACCCCAATGAGCAGTTCTTC. Amino acids: CASSPGHPNEQFF.

This chain links TRBV19 with TRBJ2-1, with no clear D. Between the trimmed V and J ends, which lost 7 bases and 0 bases, there was a span of 13 bases. Germline V CDR1 and CDR2: LNHDA, SQIVND (reference sequence). This CDR3 is built from 15 residues. The CDR3 DNA is TGTGCCAGTACCCCCAGGCTGAGCTCCTACAATGAGCAGTTCTTC. This encodes CASTPRLSSYNEQFF.

The chain couples TRBV30 to TRBJ1-5, with 8 bases aligning to TRBD1. The length of the CDR3 is 14 residues. The germline V gene encodes CDR1 GTSNPN and CDR2 SVGIG (reference sequence). The J segment lost 6 bases and the V segment lost 0 bases, leaving 4 bases of the junction unmatched. Here the CDR3 reads CAWSVAGGGQPQHF. The CDR3 bases are TGTGCCTGGAGTGTAGCAGGGGGCGGTCAGCCCCAGCATTTT.

V and J are TRBV6-1 and TRBJ2-7; 9 bases are a match to TRBD1. The germline CDR1 and CDR2 sequences are MNHNS and SASEGT. This CDR3 has 14 residues. J gave up 0 bases and V 3 bases, and 0 bases lay outside the gene matches. CDR3 nucleotides: TGTGCCAGCAGTGAGGGACAGGGCTCCTACGAGCAGTACTTC. Encoded protein: CASSEGQGSYEQYF.

The rearrangement uses TRBV10-3 and TRBJ1-2; D is possibly TRBD1 (5 bases). The length of the CDR3 is 12 residues. Germline V gives CDR1 ENHRY, CDR2 SYGVKD. V gave up 2 bases and J gave up 4 bases, with 5 bases separating them. CDR3 region: CAISERGYGYTF. In DNA, the CDR3 is TGTGCCATCAGTGAGAGGGGCTATGGCTACACCTTC.

A single count supports this clone. The CDR3 loop is CASSRGTENTEAFF. Written as DNA, the CDR3 is TGCGCCAGCAGCCGCGGGACGGAGAACACTGAAGCTTTCTTT. The genes are TRBV4-3 and TRBJ1-1; a possible D gene is TRBD1 (5 bases). Between the trimmed V and J ends, which lost 4 bases and 1 base, there was a span of 10 bases. Looked up from germline, CDR1 is LGHNA and CDR2 is YSLEER. The CDR3 spans 14 residues.